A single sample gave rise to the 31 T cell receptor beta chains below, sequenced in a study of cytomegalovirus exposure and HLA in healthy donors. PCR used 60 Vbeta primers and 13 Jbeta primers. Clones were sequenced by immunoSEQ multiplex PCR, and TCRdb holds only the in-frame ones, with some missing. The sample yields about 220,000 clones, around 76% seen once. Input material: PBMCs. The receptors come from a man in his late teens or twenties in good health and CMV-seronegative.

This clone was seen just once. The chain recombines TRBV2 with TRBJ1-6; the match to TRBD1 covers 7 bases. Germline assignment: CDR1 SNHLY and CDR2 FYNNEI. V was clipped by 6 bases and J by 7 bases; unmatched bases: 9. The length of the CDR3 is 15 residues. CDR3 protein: CASRGPGTANSPLHF. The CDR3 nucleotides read TGTGCCAGCAGGGGGCCCGGGACAGCCAATTCACCCCTCCACTTT.

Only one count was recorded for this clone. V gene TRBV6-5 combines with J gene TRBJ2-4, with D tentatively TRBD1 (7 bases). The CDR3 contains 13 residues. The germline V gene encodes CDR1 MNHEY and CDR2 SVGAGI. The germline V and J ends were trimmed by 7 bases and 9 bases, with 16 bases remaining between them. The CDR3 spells CASTQGGGCIQYF. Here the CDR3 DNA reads TGTGCCAGCACCCAGGGGGGTGGTTGCATTCAGTACTTC.

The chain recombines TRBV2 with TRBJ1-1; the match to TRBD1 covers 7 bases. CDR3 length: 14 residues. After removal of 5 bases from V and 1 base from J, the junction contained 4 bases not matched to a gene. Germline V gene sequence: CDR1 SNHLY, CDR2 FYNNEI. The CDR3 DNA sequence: TGTGCCAGCAGTCGACAGGGAGGGAACACTGAAGCTTTCTTT. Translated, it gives CASSRQGGNTEAFF.

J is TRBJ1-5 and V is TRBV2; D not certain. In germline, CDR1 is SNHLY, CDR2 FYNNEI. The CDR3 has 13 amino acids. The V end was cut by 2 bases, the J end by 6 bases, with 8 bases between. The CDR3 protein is CASSENFRQPQHF. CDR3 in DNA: TGTGCCAGCAGTGAAAATTTTCGTCAGCCCCAGCATTTT.

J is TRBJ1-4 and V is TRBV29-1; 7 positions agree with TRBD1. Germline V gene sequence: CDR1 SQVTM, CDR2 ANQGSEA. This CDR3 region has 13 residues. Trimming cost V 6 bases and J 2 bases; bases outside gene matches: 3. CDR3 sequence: CSVRQGTNEKLFF. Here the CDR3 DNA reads TGCAGCGTCAGACAGGGTACTAATGAAAAACTGTTTTTT.

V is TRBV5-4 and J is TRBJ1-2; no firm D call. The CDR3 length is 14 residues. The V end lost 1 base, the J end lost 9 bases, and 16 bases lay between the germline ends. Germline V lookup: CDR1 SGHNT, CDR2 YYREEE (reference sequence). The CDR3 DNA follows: TGTGCCAGCAGCTTGTTAGGCGACACGACGAGCTACACCTTC. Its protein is CASSLLGDTTSYTF.

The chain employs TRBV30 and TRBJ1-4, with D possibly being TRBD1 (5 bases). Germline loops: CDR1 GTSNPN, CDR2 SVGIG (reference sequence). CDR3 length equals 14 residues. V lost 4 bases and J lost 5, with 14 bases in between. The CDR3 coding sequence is TGTGCCTGGAATAATGGACAAGCAAATGAAAAACTGTTTTTT. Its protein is CAWNNGQANEKLFF. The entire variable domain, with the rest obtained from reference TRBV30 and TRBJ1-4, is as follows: SQTIHQWPATLVQPVGSPLSLECTVEGTSNPNLYWYRQAAGRGLQLLFYSVGIGQISSEVPQNLSASRPQDRQFILSSKKLLLSDSGFYLCAWNNGQANEKLFFGSGTQLSVL.

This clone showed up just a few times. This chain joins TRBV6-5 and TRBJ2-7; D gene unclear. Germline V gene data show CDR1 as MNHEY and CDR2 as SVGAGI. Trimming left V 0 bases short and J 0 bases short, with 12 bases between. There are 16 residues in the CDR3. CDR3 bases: TGTGCCAGCAGTTACTCGTCGGTAAAAAGCTCCTACGAGCAGTACTTC. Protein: CASSYSSVKSSYEQYF.

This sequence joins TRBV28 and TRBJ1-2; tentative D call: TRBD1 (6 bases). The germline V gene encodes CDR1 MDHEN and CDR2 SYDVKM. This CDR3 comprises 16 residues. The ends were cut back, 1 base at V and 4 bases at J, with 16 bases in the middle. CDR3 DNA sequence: TGTGCCAGCAGTTTATATCAGGGGCAGGTGGCCTATGGCTACACCTTC. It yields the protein CASSLYQGQVAYGYTF.

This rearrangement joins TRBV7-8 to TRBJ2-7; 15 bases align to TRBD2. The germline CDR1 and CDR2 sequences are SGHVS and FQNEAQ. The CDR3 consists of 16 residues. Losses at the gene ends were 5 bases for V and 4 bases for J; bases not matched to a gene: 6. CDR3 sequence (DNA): TGTGCCAGCAGCGGAGGGACTAGCGGGGGGAAATACGAGCAGTACTTC. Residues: CASSGGTSGGKYEQYF.

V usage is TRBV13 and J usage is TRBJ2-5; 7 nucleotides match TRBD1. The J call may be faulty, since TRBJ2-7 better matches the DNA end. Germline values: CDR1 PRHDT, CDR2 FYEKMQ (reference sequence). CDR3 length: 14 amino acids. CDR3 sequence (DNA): TGTGCCAGCAGCTTGACAGGGACGATAGACGAGCAGTACTTC. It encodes CASSLTGTIDEQYF.

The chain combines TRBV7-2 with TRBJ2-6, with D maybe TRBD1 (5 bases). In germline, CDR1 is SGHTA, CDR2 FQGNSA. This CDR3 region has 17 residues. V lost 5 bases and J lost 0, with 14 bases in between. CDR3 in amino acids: CASSPLAGISGANVLTF. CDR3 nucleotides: TGTGCCAGCAGCCCACTGGCAGGGATCTCTGGGGCCAACGTCCTGACTTTC.

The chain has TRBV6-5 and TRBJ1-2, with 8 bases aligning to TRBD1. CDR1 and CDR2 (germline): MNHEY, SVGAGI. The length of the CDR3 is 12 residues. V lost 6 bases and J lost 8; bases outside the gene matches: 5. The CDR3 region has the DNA TGTGCCAGCAGGGCAGGGGGCTACGGCTACACCTTC. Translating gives CASRAGGYGYTF.

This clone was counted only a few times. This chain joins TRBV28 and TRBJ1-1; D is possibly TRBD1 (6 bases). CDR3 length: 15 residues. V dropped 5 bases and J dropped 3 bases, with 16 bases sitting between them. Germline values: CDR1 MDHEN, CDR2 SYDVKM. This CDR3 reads CASSPGFRGHTEAFF. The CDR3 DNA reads TGTGCCAGCAGTCCAGGATTCAGGGGACACACTGAAGCTTTCTTT.

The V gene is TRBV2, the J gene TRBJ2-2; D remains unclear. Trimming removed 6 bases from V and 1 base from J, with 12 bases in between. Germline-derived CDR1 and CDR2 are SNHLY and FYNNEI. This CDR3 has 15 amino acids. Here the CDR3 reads CASSDTTLNTGELFF. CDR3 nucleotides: TGTGCCAGCAGCGACACAACCTTGAACACCGGGGAGCTGTTTTTT.

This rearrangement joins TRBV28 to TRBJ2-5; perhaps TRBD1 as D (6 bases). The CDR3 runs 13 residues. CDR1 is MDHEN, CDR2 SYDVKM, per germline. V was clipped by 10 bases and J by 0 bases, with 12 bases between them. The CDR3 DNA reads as TGTGCCACCTCGGACAGCGACCAAGAGACCCAGTACTTC. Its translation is CATSDSDQETQYF.

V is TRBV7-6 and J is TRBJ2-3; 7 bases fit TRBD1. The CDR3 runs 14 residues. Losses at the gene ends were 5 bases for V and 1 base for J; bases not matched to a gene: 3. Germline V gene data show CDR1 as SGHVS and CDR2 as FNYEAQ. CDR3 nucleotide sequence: TGTGCCAGCAGCCGTGGACAGGGCACAGATACGCAGTATTTT. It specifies CASSRGQGTDTQYF.

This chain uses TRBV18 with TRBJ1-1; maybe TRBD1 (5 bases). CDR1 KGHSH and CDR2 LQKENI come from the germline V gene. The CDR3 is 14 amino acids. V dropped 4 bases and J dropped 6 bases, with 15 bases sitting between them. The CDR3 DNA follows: TGTGCCAGCTCACGCAACGGGGGTTGGGCTGAAGCTTTCTTT. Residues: CASSRNGGWAEAFF.

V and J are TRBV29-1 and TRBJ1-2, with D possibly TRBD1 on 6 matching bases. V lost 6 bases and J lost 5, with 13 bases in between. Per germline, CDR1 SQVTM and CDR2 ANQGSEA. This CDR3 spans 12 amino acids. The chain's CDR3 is CSVMDRGYGYTF. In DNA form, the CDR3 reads TGCAGCGTCATGGACAGAGGATATGGCTACACCTTC.

CDR3 region: CASSIGAGGMSEQYF. The CDR3 bases are TGTGCCAGTAGTATTGGGGCAGGGGGGATGAGCGAGCAGTACTTC. The chain couples TRBV19 to TRBJ2-7; D is possibly TRBD1 (7 bases). CDR1 LNHDA and CDR2 SQIVND come from the germline V gene (reference sequence). The CDR3 loop spans 15 amino acids. Trimming left V 3 bases short and J 6 bases short, with 18 bases between. Full variable domain (rest looked up from reference TRBV19 and TRBJ2-7): DGGITQSPKYLFRKEGQNVTLSCEQNLNHDAMYWYRQDPGQGLRLIYYSQIVNDFQKGDIAEGYSVSREKKESFPLTVTSAQKNPTAFYLCASSIGAGGMSEQYFGPGTRLTVT.

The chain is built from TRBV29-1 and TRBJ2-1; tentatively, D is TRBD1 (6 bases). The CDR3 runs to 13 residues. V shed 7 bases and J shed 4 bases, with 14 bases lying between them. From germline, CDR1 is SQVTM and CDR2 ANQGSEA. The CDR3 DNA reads TGCAGCGCGGTCGAGACAGGATACAATGAGCAGTTCTTC. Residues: CSAVETGYNEQFF.

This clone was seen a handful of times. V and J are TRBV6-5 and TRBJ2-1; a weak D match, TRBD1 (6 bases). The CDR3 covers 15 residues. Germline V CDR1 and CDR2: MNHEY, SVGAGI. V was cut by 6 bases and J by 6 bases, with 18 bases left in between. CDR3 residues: CASRDRQAQPNEQFF. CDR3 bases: TGTGCCAGCAGGGATAGACAGGCTCAACCCAATGAGCAGTTCTTC.

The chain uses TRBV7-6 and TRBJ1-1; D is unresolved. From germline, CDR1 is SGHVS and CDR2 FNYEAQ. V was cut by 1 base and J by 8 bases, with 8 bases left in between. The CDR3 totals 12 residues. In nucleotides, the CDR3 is TGTGCCAGCAGCTTAGTGGCAGGAGAAGCTTTCTTT. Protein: CASSLVAGEAFF.

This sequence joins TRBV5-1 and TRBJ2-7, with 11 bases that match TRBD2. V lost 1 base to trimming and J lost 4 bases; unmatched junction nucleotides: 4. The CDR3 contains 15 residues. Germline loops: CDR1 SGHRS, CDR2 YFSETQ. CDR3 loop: CASSLLTSGTYEQYF. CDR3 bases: TGCGCCAGCAGCTTGTTGACTAGCGGGACGTACGAGCAGTACTTC.

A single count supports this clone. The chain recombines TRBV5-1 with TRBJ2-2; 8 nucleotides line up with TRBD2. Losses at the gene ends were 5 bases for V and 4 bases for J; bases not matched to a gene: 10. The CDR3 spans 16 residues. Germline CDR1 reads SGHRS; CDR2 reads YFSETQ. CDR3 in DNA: TGCGCCAGCAGGACCGCCTGGGCGGGAGGCACCGGGGAGCTGTTTTTT. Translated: CASRTAWAGGTGELFF. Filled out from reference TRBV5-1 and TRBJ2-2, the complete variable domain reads KAGVTQTPRYLIKTRGQQVTLSCSPISGHRSVSWYQQTPGQGLQFLFEYFSETQRNKGNFPGRFSGRQFSNSRSEMNVSTLELGDSALYLCASRTAWAGGTGELFFGEGSRLTVL.

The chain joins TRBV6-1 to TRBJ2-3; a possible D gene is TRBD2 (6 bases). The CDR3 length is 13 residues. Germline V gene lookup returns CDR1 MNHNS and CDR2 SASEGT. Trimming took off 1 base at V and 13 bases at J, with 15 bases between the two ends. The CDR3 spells CASSEGRGRVEYF. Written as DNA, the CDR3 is TGTGCCAGCAGTGAAGGGAGGGGCAGGGTTGAGTATTTT.

The CDR3 loop is CASSQDRSPSGRNEQYF. The DNA for the CDR3 is TGCGCCAGCAGCCAAGATAGGTCACCTAGCGGGAGGAATGAGCAGTACTTC. The gene calls are TRBV4-1 and TRBJ2-7, with 11 positions matching TRBD2. The CDR3 covers 17 residues. CDR1 and CDR2 from the germline V gene are MGHRA and YSYEKL. Unmatched junction bases numbered 11, after V lost 0 bases and J lost 7 bases.

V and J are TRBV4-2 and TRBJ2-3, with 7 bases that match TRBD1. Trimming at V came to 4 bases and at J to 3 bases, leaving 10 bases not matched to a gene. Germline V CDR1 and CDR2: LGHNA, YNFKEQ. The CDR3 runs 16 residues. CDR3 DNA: TGTGCCAGCAGCCTGCGACCGGGACAGCAGACAGATACGCAGTATTTT. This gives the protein CASSLRPGQQTDTQYF.

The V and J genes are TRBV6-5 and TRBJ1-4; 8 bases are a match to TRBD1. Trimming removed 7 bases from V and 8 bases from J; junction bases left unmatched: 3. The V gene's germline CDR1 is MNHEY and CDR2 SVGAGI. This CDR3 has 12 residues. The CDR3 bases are TGTGCCAGCACTACAGGGGGGGAAAAACTGTTTTTT. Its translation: CASTTGGEKLFF.

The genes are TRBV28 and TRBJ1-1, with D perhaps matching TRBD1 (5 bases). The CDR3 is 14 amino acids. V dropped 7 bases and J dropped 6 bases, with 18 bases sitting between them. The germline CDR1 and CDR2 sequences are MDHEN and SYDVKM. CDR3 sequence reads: CASNPAMGGAEAFF. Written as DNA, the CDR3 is TGTGCCAGCAACCCCGCCATGGGGGGGGCTGAAGCTTTCTTT.

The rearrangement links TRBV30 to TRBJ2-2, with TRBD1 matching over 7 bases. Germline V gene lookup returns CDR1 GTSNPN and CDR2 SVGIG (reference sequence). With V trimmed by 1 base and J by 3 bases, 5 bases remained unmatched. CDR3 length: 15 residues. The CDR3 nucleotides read TGTGCCTGGAGTGGCGGACAGGACCACACCGGGGAGCTGTTTTTT. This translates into CAWSGGQDHTGELFF. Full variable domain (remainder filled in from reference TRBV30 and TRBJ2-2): SQTIHQWPATLVQPVGSPLSLECTVEGTSNPNLYWYRQAAGRGLQLLFYSVGIGQISSEVPQNLSASRPQDRQFILSSKKLLLSDSGFYLCAWSGGQDHTGELFFGEGSRLTVL.